A selection of T cell receptor beta chains follows, all from one sample in a study of long-term antiretroviral therapy in people with HIV. Measured with immunoSEQ multiplex PCR; TCRdb has only the in-frame clones, and not every one. The sample gives about 14,000 clones, approximately 80% of which show up once; just over 7% is in the top ten. The specimen comprised unsorted PBMCs, sampled 0.4 years after starting antiretroviral therapy. The receptors were sampled from a man younger than 40 with HIV. CDR3s include the opening cysteine and the closing phenylalanine or tryptophan. A D gene is named only where the DNA matches it firmly. Rows give clone size only sometimes, using once, few, many, or a class for an expanded clone.

>once|TRBV18|TRBJ1-2|-
CASSDPPGGGYGYTF
TGTGCCAGCTCCGACCCCCCGGGTGGTGGCTATGGCTACACCTTC
>-|TRBV7-2|TRBJ1-4|-
CASSLAGPNEKLFF
TGTGCCAGCAGCTTAGCGGGACCCAATGAAAAACTGTTTTTT
>-|TRBV11-2|TRBJ2-7|-
CASGTYEQYF
TGTGCCAGCGGGACCTACGAGCAGTACTTC
>-|TRBV7-3|TRBJ2-7|TRBD1
CASRLSGTGTHEQYF
TGTGCCAGCAGACTATCCGGGACAGGGACACACGAGCAGTACTTC
>once|TRBV7-2|TRBJ2-5|-
CASSLTTGSETQYF
TGTGCCAGCAGCTTAACAACGGGGAGCGAGACCCAGTACTTC
>-|TRBV19|TRBJ2-2|TRBD2
CASSTGLAGGGGELFF
TGTGCCAGTAGTACCGGACTAGCGGGGGGAGGCGGGGAGCTGTTTTTT
>-|TRBV6-5|TRBJ2-2|TRBD2
CASSVGLDYTGELFF
TGTGCCAGCAGTGTGGGACTAGACTACACCGGGGAGCTGTTTTTT
>-|TRBV7-9|TRBJ2-3|TRBD2
CASSLPSGTDTQYF
TGTGCCAGCAGCCTACCTAGCGGGACAGATACGCAGTATTTT
>-|TRBV6-6|TRBJ1-1|-
CASSYWGRAPSSEAFF
TGTGCCAGCAGTTACTGGGGCAGGGCTCCTTCTTCGGAAGCTTTCTTT
>few|TRBV2|TRBJ2-3|-
CASSEAPANTDTQYF
TGTGCCAGCAGTGAAGCCCCAGCGAACACAGATACGCAGTATTTT
>-|TRBV4-1|TRBJ1-2|-
CASSQGPLSSRGYTF
TGCGCCAGCAGCCAAGGGCCACTGAGCTCGCGGGGCTACACCTTC
>-|TRBV5-1|TRBJ1-1|-
CASSSPRTEAFF
TGCGCCAGCAGCTCCCCACGGACTGAAGCTTTCTTT
>-|TRBV18|TRBJ1-5|-
CASSLDSQLNQPQHF
TGTGCCAGCTCACTGGACTCTCAGCTCAATCAGCCCCAGCATTTT
>-|TRBV11-2|TRBJ2-5|-
CASSLGGHPKETQYF
TGTGCCAGCAGCTTAGGGGGACACCCGAAAGAGACCCAGTACTTC
>-|TRBV4-3|TRBJ2-3|TRBD2
CASSQDELAGANTDTQYF
TGCGCCAGCAGCCAAGATGAACTAGCGGGGGCCAACACAGATACGCAGTATTTT
>-|TRBV7-9|TRBJ2-7|TRBD2
CASGEGLSYEQYF
TGTGCCAGCGGGGAGGGCCTTTCCTACGAGCAGTACTTC
>-|TRBV2|TRBJ1-2|-
CASTPSRVAGTNYGYTF
TGTGCCAGCACGCCTAGTAGAGTGGCAGGGACTAACTATGGCTACACCTTC
>-|TRBV7-9|TRBJ2-1|TRBD2
CASSPPASGSRYEQFF
TGTGCCAGCAGTCCCCCTGCTAGCGGGAGTCGGTATGAGCAGTTCTTC
>-|TRBV5-8|TRBJ2-3|TRBD2
CASSWELAGGTDTQYF
TGTGCCAGCAGCTGGGAACTAGCGGGAGGCACAGATACGCAGTATTTT
>once|TRBV5-8|TRBJ2-3|-
CASSLGYLKADTQYF
TGTGCCAGCAGCTTGGGCTATCTAAAAGCAGATACGCAGTATTTT
>once|TRBV5-4|TRBJ1-2|-
CASSLAFIRGRGMGGYTF
TGTGCCAGCAGCTTGGCCTTTATTCGGGGCAGGGGAATGGGTGGCTACACCTTC
>-|TRBV5-4|TRBJ1-4|-
CASSLEARRNEKLFF
TGTGCCAGCAGCCTGGAGGCACGCAGAAATGAAAAACTGTTTTTT
>-|TRBV2|TRBJ1-1|-
CASSESGSGTEAFF
TGTGCCAGCAGTGAATCAGGGTCGGGTACTGAAGCTTTCTTT
>-|TRBV7-2|TRBJ2-7|TRBD2
CASREAGLIYEQYF
TGTGCCAGCAGAGAAGCGGGGCTGATCTACGAGCAGTACTTC
>-|TRBV28|TRBJ2-7|-
CASSLIGGAYEQYF
TGTGCCAGCAGCCTCATAGGCGGAGCCTACGAGCAGTACTTC
>-|TRBV25-1|TRBJ1-1|-
CASRGTGLVGTEAFF
TGTGCCAGCAGGGGGACGGGACTAGTGGGAACTGAAGCTTTCTTT
>-|TRBV28|TRBJ2-7|-
CASSSPSREQYF
TGTGCCAGCAGTTCCCCCTCCCGCGAGCAGTACTTC
>-|TRBV5-1|TRBJ1-2|-
CASSLGFWERYGYTF
TGCGCCAGCAGCCTAGGTTTCTGGGAACGCTATGGCTACACCTTC
>once|TRBV2|TRBJ2-7|TRBD1
CASSQMGQGKYEQYF
TGTGCCAGCAGTCAGATGGGACAGGGAAAATACGAGCAGTACTTC
>once|TRBV27|TRBJ2-5|TRBD2
CASSFLAGGQETQYF
TGTGCCAGCAGTTTCCTAGCGGGGGGCCAAGAGACCCAGTACTTC
>-|TRBV19|TRBJ2-1|TRBD1
CASSTDRGTYNEQFF
TGTGCCAGTAGTACTGACAGGGGGACCTACAATGAGCAGTTCTTC
>once|TRBV4-3|TRBJ1-1|TRBD1
CASSPRQGPTEAFF
TGCGCCAGCAGCCCTCGACAGGGGCCGACTGAAGCTTTCTTT
>few|TRBV2|TRBJ2-7|TRBD1
CASSPRDRVYEQYF
TGTGCCAGCAGTCCCCGGGACAGGGTCTACGAGCAGTACTTC
>-|TRBV19|TRBJ1-1|-
CASRRTAMDTEAFF
TGTGCCAGTAGACGGACTGCGATGGACACTGAAGCTTTCTTT
>few|TRBV5-4|TRBJ1-6|-
CASSLRGSQKQNSPLHF
TGTGCCAGCAGCCTACGGGGGTCACAGAAACAGAATTCACCCCTCCACTTT
>once|TRBV5-5|TRBJ2-1|-
CASSRDDQGYNEQFF
TGTGCCAGCAGCCGGGACGACCAAGGCTACAATGAGCAGTTCTTC
>-|TRBV4-3|TRBJ2-7|TRBD2
CASSYNRDYSYEQYF
TGCGCCAGCAGCTATAACCGGGACTACTCCTACGAGCAGTACTTC
>-|TRBV6-5|TRBJ2-7|TRBD2
CASRKTSGRTNEQYF
TGTGCCAGCAGAAAAACTAGCGGGAGAACCAACGAGCAGTACTTC
>-|TRBV27|TRBJ2-3|-
CASTPRGVLRDADTQYF
TGTGCCAGCACCCCCCGAGGTGTGCTGAGAGACGCAGATACGCAGTATTTT
>once|TRBV27|TRBJ2-2|-
CASSPPRPTTGELFF
TGTGCCAGCAGCCCCCCCCGACCCACTACCGGGGAGCTGTTTTTT
>-|TRBV2|TRBJ1-2|TRBD1
CASTSPGQGTRGYGYTF
TGTGCCAGCACCTCCCCGGGACAGGGGACGAGGGGCTATGGCTACACCTTC
>-|TRBV6-1|TRBJ1-2|TRBD1
CASSPRGLAYGYTF
TGTGCCAGCAGCCCCAGGGGGCTAGCCTATGGCTACACCTTC
>-|TRBV7-8|TRBJ2-7|-
CASSLAEPYEQYF
TGTGCCAGCAGCTTAGCGGAACCCTACGAGCAGTACTTC
>-|TRBV6-1|TRBJ2-5|TRBD2
CASSAWASGGWETQYF
TGTGCCAGCAGTGCTTGGGCTAGCGGGGGGTGGGAGACCCAGTACTTC
>-|TRBV27|TRBJ2-1|-
CASSFNSRSVNEQFF
TGTGCCAGCAGTTTTAATAGCAGGTCAGTCAATGAGCAGTTCTTC
>-|TRBV5-1|TRBJ1-1|-
CASSPQGRTEAFF
TGCGCCAGCAGCCCGCAGGGTCGCACTGAAGCTTTCTTT
>-|TRBV7-9|TRBJ2-1|-
CASSLVPARNNEQFF
TGTGCCAGCAGCTTAGTTCCAGCACGAAACAATGAGCAGTTCTTC
>-|TRBV6-5|TRBJ1-3|-
CASSYTFGQGNTIYF
TGTGCCAGCAGTTACACCTTCGGACAGGGAAACACCATATATTTT
>-|TRBV5-4|TRBJ2-7|-
CASSGLAGEQYF
TGTGCCAGCAGCGGGCTAGCAGGCGAGCAGTACTTC
>-|TRBV9|TRBJ2-7|TRBD1
CASSVETGGYEQYF
TGTGCCAGCAGCGTAGAGACAGGGGGCTACGAGCAGTACTTC
>-|TRBV7-2|TRBJ2-7|TRBD2
CASGFLAGKAGEQYF
TGTGCCAGCGGATTTTTAGCGGGAAAAGCGGGGGAGCAGTACTTC
>-|TRBV12-5|TRBJ2-7|TRBD1
CASGLVLGTGGYEQYF
TGTGCTAGTGGTTTGGTACTCGGGACAGGGGGCTACGAGCAGTACTTC
>-|TRBV7-2|TRBJ2-7|-
CASSNSAYEQYF
TGTGCCAGCAGCAACAGTGCCTACGAGCAGTACTTC
>-|TRBV5-1|TRBJ1-1|-
CASSLEGIPNTEAFF
TGCGCCAGCAGCTTGGAGGGGATCCCGAACACTGAAGCTTTCTTT
>-|TRBV18|TRBJ1-4|-
CASSRGLNEKLFF
TGTGCCAGCTCGCGGGGCCTTAATGAAAAACTGTTTTTT
>-|TRBV6-4|TRBJ2-6|-
CASSDSFSGGANVLTF
TGTGCCAGCAGTGACTCATTTTCAGGAGGGGCCAACGTCCTGACTTTC
>-|TRBV18|TRBJ1-2|TRBD1
CASSPPVSGTGGSGYTF
TGTGCCAGCTCACCACCAGTCTCCGGGACAGGGGGTTCTGGCTACACCTTC
>-|TRBV5-6|TRBJ1-1|TRBD1
CASSLRGRSAEAFF
TGTGCCAGCAGCTTAAGGGGGCGAAGCGCTGAAGCTTTCTTT
>few|TRBV20-1|TRBJ1-2|-
CSAPSYGYTF
TGCAGTGCTCCCAGCTATGGCTACACCTTC
>few|TRBV6-7|TRBJ1-2|TRBD1
CASTPSGDRDSYGYTF
TGTGCCAGCACCCCCTCGGGGGACAGGGACTCCTATGGCTACACCTTC